Sequencing of this T cell receptor (beta chain) was carried out in a study of T cell responses to AZD1222 COVID-19 vaccine. This table comes from immunoSEQ multiplex PCR, and its TCRdb copy is limited to in-frame clones, with some not included. Of 150,000 to 200,000 clones in the sample, approximately 87% were seen once. Second doses at about 4 or about 12 weeks were pooled. As regards this clone: Its antigen is not known. At the DNA level, this CDR3 is encoded by other sequences in the same sample as well.

The CDR3 extends over 11 amino acids. Germline V CDR1 and CDR2: KGHSH, LQKENI. V lost 3 bases, J lost 2 bases, and 1 base lay in between. Regarding the study as a whole: White British donors predominated, females outnumbered males, and clonal diversity was possibly underestimated. Breadth and depth of Spike-specific TCRs rose after two AZD1222 doses. Just five or six AZD1222 recipients were seropositive at baseline.

Specimen: peripheral blood, collected 28 days after the second AZD1222 dose. The V and J genes are TRBV18 and TRBJ2-5; the D is unclear. The receptor was isolated from an adult who received the AZD1222 COVID-19 vaccine. DNA for the CDR3: TGTGCCAGCTCACCGCAAGAGACCCAGTACTTC. Protein sequence: CASSPQETQYF. The variable domain in full, with the rest retrieved from reference TRBV18 and TRBJ2-5, is NAGVMQNPRHLVRRRGQEARLRCSPMKGHSHVYWYRQLPEEGLKFMVYLQKENIIDESGMPKERFSAEFPKEGPSILRIQQVVRGDSAAYFCASSPQETQYFGPGTRLLVL.